The rows below give T cell receptor beta chains drawn from one sample of a study of blood T cell repertoires in COVID-19. Clones were sequenced by immunoSEQ multiplex PCR, and TCRdb holds only the in-frame ones, with some missing. The table includes 200,000 to 300,000 clones, approximately 86% detected once. Sequenced input: peripheral blood. These receptors were taken from a woman in her sixties with COVID-19, enrolled during active disease. CDR3s include the opening cysteine and the closing phenylalanine or tryptophan. D genes are given only for firm matches. Where a row states a size, it is once, few, many or the class of an expanded clone; other rows omit it.

>15|-|TRBJ2-1|TRBV5-5|-
TGTGCCAGCAGCCCTGGACCGGGGTTTTACAATGAGCAGTTCTTC
CASSPGPGFYNEQFF
>15|-|TRBJ2-1|TRBV9|TRBD1
TGTGCCAGCAGCGCCCGGGACAGGCCTAACAATGAGCAGTTCTTC
CASSARDRPNNEQFF
>15|-|TRBJ2-7|TRBV19|TRBD2
TGTGCCAGTAGTACCCAGCGGGAGGGCAGGAGGGAGCAGTACTTC
CASSTQREGRREQYF
>16|few|TRBJ1-5|TRBV19|-
TGTGCCAGTAGTAGGGACTGGGGAAGGGGCAATCAGCCCCAGCATTTT
CASSRDWGRGNQPQHF
>19|-|TRBJ2-1|TRBV7-3|-
TGTGCCAGCAGCTTAGGGGCTTGGGCCGGGACTTTCTCCTACAATGAGCAGTTCTTC
CASSLGAWAGTFSYNEQFF
>11|-|TRBJ1-2|TRBV9|-
TGTGCCAGCAGCAACAGGGTCGGCTACACCTTC
CASSNRVGYTF
>11|-|TRBJ2-7|TRBV5-8|-
TGTGCCAGCAGAACATTCTACGAGCAGTACTTC
CASRTFYEQYF
>16|-|TRBJ2-5|TRBV9|TRBD1
TGTGCCAGCAGCGTAGGCGTGACAGGGGCGGAGAAGACCCAGTACTTC
CASSVGVTGAEKTQYF
>15|-|TRBJ2-7|TRBV27|TRBD1
TGTGCCAGCAGTTTCATTAGGACAGGGGGACCCGAGCAGTACTTC
CASSFIRTGGPEQYF
>12|-|TRBJ2-1|TRBV19|TRBD2
TGTGCCAGTAGTCAACTAGCGGATGAGCAGTTCTTC
CASSQLADEQFF
>13|-|TRBJ2-5|TRBV5-1|TRBD2
TGCGCCAGCAGCACGGGCCCGGGGGGGACCCAGTACTTC
CASSTGPGGTQYF
>13|-|TRBJ1-5|TRBV28|-
TGTGCCAGCAGCCCAGGCCCCAAGAGGCCCCAGCATTTT
CASSPGPKRPQHF
>17|once|TRBJ1-4|TRBV6-2/TRBV6-3|TRBD1
TGTGCCAGCAGTTACAGGAAACCGGGACAGTCGAATGAAAAACTGTTTTTT
CASSYRKPGQSNEKLFF
>15|many|TRBJ1-5|TRBV6-6|TRBD1
TGTGCCAGCACCGAAGACAGGGGCGCGTATCAGCCCCAGCATTTT
CASTEDRGAYQPQHF
>16|-|TRBJ1-5|TRBV6-1|-
TGTGCCAGCAGTGAAGACAGGCACAATAGCAATCAGCCCCAGCATTTT
CASSEDRHNSNQPQHF
>10|-|TRBJ2-1|TRBV20-1|-
TGCAGTGCTTTGAGCCATGAGCAGTTCTTC
CSALSHEQFF
>11|-|TRBJ2-3|TRBV7-3|-
TGTGCCAGCAGCTCCTCGGATACGCAGTATTTT
CASSSSDTQYF
>16|-|TRBJ2-1|TRBV6-2/TRBV6-3|-
TGTGCCAGCAGTTACTCTCGGGGAGTGGGTACAGATGAGCAGTTCTTC
CASSYSRGVGTDEQFF
>13|few|TRBJ1-2|TRBV30|-
TGTGCCTGGAGTGCAGCGGAGGAGTATGGCTACACCTTC
CAWSAAEEYGYTF